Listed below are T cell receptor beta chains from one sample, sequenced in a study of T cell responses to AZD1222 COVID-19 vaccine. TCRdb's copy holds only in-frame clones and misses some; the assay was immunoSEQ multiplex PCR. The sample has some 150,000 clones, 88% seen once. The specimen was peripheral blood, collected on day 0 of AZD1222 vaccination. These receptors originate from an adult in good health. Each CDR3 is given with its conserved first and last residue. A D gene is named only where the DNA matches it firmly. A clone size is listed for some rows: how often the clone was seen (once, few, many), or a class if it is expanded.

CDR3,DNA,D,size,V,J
CASSSAHGTAKQYF,TGTGCCAGCAGTTCCGCTCATGGGACAGCAAAGCAGTACTTC,TRBD1,NA,TRBV6-5,TRBJ2-7
CASSQDRTGQPQHF,TGCGCCAGCAGCCAAGACAGGACGGGTCAGCCCCAGCATTTT,NA,NA,TRBV4-1,TRBJ1-5
CASSYFGLIPGELFF,TGTGCCAGCAGTTACTTCGGGTTGATCCCCGGGGAGCTGTTTTTT,NA,NA,TRBV6-2/TRBV6-3,TRBJ2-2
CASSRTGQGNTEAFF,TGTGCCAGCAGCAGAACGGGCCAAGGGAACACTGAAGCTTTCTTT,NA,NA,TRBV7-2,TRBJ1-1
CASSAGDGFGYTEAFF,TGTGCCAGCAGCGCGGGCGATGGTTTTGGATATACTGAAGCTTTCTTT,NA,NA,TRBV11-3,TRBJ1-1
CASSDDGGQGTGELFF,TGTGCCAGCAGTGACGATGGAGGACAGGGTACCGGGGAGCTGTTTTTT,TRBD1,NA,TRBV6-4,TRBJ2-2
CASSRYGGAYNEQFF,TGTGCCAGCAGCAGGTATGGCGGGGCTTACAATGAGCAGTTCTTC,NA,NA,TRBV11-3,TRBJ2-1
CASSLRENQPQHF,TGTGCCAGCAGCTTGAGGGAAAATCAGCCCCAGCATTTT,NA,NA,TRBV11-1,TRBJ1-5
CARPDREGYSNQPQHF,TGTGCCAGACCAGACAGGGAGGGGTATAGCAATCAGCCCCAGCATTTT,TRBD1,NA,TRBV19,TRBJ1-5
CASSESRYTQYF,TGTGCCAGCAGTGAAAGCAGGTATACGCAGTATTTT,NA,NA,TRBV6-1,TRBJ2-3
CASSFDRRGEQYF,TGTGCCAGCAGCTTTGACAGAAGGGGCGAGCAGTACTTC,NA,NA,TRBV5-5,TRBJ2-7
CASSKVDGTKETQYF,TGTGCCAGCAGCAAAGTTGATGGTACTAAGGAGACCCAGTACTTC,NA,NA,TRBV21-1,TRBJ2-5
CASSPGSRGSGTEAFF,TGTGCCAGCTCACCAGGGTCCAGGGGGTCGGGCACTGAAGCTTTCTTT,TRBD1,once,TRBV18,TRBJ1-1
CASSLARMLGFYNEQFF,TGTGCCAGCAGCTTAGCGCGGATGCTGGGGTTCTACAATGAGCAGTTCTTC,NA,NA,TRBV7-2,TRBJ2-1
CASRRDAAGNTIYF,TGTGCCAGTAGGCGGGACGCGGCTGGAAACACCATATATTTT,NA,NA,TRBV19,TRBJ1-3
CASRPRQVPERREYF,TGTGCCAGCAGACCCCGACAGGTACCCGAACGGCGGGAGTACTTC,NA,NA,TRBV6-6,TRBJ2-7
CATTLGSLSQNEQFF,TGCGCCACCACCCTGGGATCCCTGTCACAGAATGAGCAGTTCTTC,NA,NA,TRBV5-1,TRBJ2-1
CASSPGQGRSYGYTF,TGTGCCAGCAGCCCAGGACAGGGCCGGAGCTATGGCTACACCTTC,TRBD1,NA,TRBV7-2,TRBJ1-2
CASSQQGGNGYTF,TGTGCCAGTAGTCAACAGGGGGGGAATGGCTACACCTTC,TRBD1,few,TRBV19,TRBJ1-2
CASSPTSGGGEETQYF,TGTGCCAGCAGCCCGACGTCGGGGGGAGGAGAAGAGACCCAGTACTTC,TRBD2,NA,TRBV7-2,TRBJ2-5
CASSLMGQGWYEQYF,TGTGCCAGCAGCTTAATGGGGCAGGGTTGGTACGAGCAGTACTTC,NA,NA,TRBV7-8,TRBJ2-7
CASSFTGNTGELFF,TGCGCCAGCAGCTTTACAGGGAACACCGGGGAGCTGTTTTTT,NA,NA,TRBV5-1,TRBJ2-2
CASSLVEGTNTEAFF,TGTGCCAGCAGCTTAGTGGAGGGAACGAACACTGAAGCTTTCTTT,NA,few,TRBV7-9,TRBJ1-1
CASTPGGRPGEAQYF,TGTGCCAGCACCCCCGGCGGGCGGCCTGGGGAGGCCCAGTACTTC,NA,NA,TRBV28,TRBJ2-5
CASSVQAGGPGELFF,TGTGCCAGCAGCGTTCAAGCGGGGGGGCCCGGGGAGCTGTTTTTT,TRBD2,NA,TRBV9,TRBJ2-2
CASSQTTLRGPSLRYTF,TGCGCCAGCAGCCAGACGACTTTGAGGGGCCCATCCCTGCGCTACACCTTC,NA,NA,TRBV4-1,TRBJ1-2
CASTAEPGSGYTF,TGTGCCAGCACCGCGGAACCAGGGTCTGGCTACACCTTC,NA,NA,TRBV2,TRBJ1-2
CASSLVMGRDSPLHF,TGTGCCAGCAGCTTAGTCATGGGGCGCGATTCACCCCTCCACTTT,NA,NA,TRBV7-2,TRBJ1-6
CASSYASNYGYTF,TGTGCCAGCAGTTACGCGAGTAACTATGGCTACACCTTC,NA,NA,TRBV6-2/TRBV6-3,TRBJ1-2
CASSYSPSYEQYF,TGTGCCAGCAGTTACTCGCCATCCTACGAGCAGTACTTC,NA,NA,TRBV6-5,TRBJ2-7
CASSVAQGDYGYTF,TGTGCCAGCAGCGTAGCTCAGGGAGACTATGGCTACACCTTC,NA,NA,TRBV9,TRBJ1-2